This is a list of T cell receptor beta chains from one sample in a study of blood T cell repertoires in COVID-19. Method: immunoSEQ multiplex PCR; TCRdb's copy keeps in-frame clones and lacks some. The data contain about 200,000 clones, about 90% of them singletons. The sequencing sample was made of peripheral blood. These receptors all come from a man aged 40-49 years with active or convalescent COVID-19. Each CDR3 is given without its conserved first and last residue.

V	J	CDR3
TRBV27	TRBJ1-4	ASSLDDRGSEKLF
TRBV6-5	TRBJ2-2	ATCCEGGSDGELF
TRBV30	TRBJ2-7	AWGLARAYEQY
TRBV2	TRBJ1-6	ASWGGQGIKNMDSPLH
TRBV28	TRBJ2-7	ASIRPGQGVNSYEQY
TRBV11-2	TRBJ1-3	ASSLLRGVLSGNTIY
TRBV5-1	TRBJ2-5	ASSLEPSGARETQY
TRBV5-1	TRBJ2-1	ASSLMGQNNEQF
TRBV13	TRBJ1-2	ASSPPFTTTGGVGGYT
TRBV28	TRBJ1-6	ASSSRRTGGNSPLH
TRBV20-1	TRBJ2-7	SASSRGWIGSYEQY
TRBV7-2	TRBJ1-1	ASSYRDRGFPTAEAF
TRBV6-1	TRBJ2-3	ASSDFDRVTDTQY
TRBV29-1	TRBJ2-1	SVDGYNEQF